The T cell receptor (beta chain) described here comes from a study of blood T cell repertoires in COVID-19. Some clones are missing from TCRdb's copy, which holds only in-frame ones; the method was immunoSEQ multiplex PCR. The table includes under 300,000 clones, roughly 88% detected once. From germline, CDR1 is LNHNV and CDR2 YYDKDF (reference sequence). V trimming: 5 bases; J trimming: 12 bases; junction bases outside the gene matches: 7. The CDR3 covers 11 residues. The sequence was collected from a woman in her thirties who had recovered from COVID-19. Input material: PBMCs or T cells enriched from blood (not recorded which). The V gene is TRBV15, the J gene TRBJ2-7; 7 nucleotides match TRBD1. The CDR3 loop reads CATSVGQRAYF. The CDR3 nucleotides are TGTGCCACCAGCGTGGGACAGAGAGCGTACTTC. Variable domain in full (rest from reference TRBV15 and TRBJ2-7): DAMVIQNPRYQVTQFGKPVTLSCSQTLNHNVMYWYQQKSSQAPKLLFHYYDKDFNNEADTPDNFQSRRPNTSFCFLDIRSPGLGDTAMYLCATSVGQRAYFGPGTRLTVT.